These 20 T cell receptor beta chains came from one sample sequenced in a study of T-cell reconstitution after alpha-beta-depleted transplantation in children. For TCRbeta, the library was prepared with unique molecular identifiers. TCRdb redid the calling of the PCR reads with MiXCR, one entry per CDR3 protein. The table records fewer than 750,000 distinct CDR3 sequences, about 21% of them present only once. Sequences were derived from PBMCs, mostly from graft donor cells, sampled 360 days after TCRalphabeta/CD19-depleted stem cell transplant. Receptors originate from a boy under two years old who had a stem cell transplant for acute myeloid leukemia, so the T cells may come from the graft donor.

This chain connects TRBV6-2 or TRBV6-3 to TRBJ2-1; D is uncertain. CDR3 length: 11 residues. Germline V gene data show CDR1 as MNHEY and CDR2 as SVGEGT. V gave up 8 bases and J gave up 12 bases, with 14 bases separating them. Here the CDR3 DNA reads TGTGCCAGCGCTGGAAGGGTTAGGCAGTTCTTC. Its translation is CASAGRVRQFF.

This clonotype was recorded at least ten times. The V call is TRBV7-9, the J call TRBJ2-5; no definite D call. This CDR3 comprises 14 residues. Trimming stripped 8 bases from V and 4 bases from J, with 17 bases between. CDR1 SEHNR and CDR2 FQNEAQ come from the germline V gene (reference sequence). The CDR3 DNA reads TGTGCCAGCGACGATTTTAGAACACTAGAGACCCAGTACTTC. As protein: CASDDFRTLETQYF.

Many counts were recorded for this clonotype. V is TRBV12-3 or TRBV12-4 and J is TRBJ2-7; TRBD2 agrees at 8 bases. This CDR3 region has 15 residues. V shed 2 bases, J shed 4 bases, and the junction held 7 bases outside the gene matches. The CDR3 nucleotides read TGTGCCAGCAGTTTACGGAGCGGGGGCGGTTACGAGCAGTACTTC. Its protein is CASSLRSGGGYEQYF.

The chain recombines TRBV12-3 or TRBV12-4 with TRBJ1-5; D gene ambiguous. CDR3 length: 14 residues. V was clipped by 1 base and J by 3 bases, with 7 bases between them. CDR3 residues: CASSLGSANQPQHF. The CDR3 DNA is TGTGCCAGCAGTTTAGGGTCAGCCAATCAGCCCCAGCATTTT.

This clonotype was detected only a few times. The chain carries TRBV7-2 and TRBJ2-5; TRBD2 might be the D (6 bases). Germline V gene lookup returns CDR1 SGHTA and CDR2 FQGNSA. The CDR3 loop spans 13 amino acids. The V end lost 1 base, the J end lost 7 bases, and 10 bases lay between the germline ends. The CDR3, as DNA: TGTGCCAGCAGCTTAGTGCGGGACGCGACCCAGTACTTC. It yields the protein CASSLVRDATQYF.

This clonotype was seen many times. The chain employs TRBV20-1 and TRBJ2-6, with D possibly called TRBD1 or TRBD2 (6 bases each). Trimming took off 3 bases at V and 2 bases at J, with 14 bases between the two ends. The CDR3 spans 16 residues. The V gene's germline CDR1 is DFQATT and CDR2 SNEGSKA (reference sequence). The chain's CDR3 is CSARRKGGTGANVLTF. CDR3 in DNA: TGCAGTGCTAGGCGAAAAGGGGGGACTGGGGCCAACGTCCTGACTTTC.

The CDR3 DNA is TGCAGTGCCCTAGATCGGGGAAACTATGGCTACACCTTC. This encodes CSALDRGNYGYTF. The rearrangement links TRBV20-1 to TRBJ1-2; D remains ambiguous. Trimming cost V 6 bases and J 2 bases, with 13 bases left between them. The length of the CDR3 is 13 residues. Germline lookup yields CDR1 DFQATT and CDR2 SNEGSKA (reference sequence).

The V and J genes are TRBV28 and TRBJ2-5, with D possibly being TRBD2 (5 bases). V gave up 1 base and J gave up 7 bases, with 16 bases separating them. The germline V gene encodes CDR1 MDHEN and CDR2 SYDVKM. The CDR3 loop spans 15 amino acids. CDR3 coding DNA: TGTGCCAGCAGTTTATTCGGCAGCAGCGGTCTGACCCAGTACTTC. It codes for CASSLFGSSGLTQYF.

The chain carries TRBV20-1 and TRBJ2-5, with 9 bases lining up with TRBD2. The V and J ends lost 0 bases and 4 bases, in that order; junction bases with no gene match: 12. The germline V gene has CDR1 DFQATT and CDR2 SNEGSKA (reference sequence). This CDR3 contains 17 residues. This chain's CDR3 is CSARDVYGGGVGETQYF. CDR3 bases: TGCAGTGCTAGAGATGTGTATGGCGGGGGGGTTGGAGAGACCCAGTACTTC.

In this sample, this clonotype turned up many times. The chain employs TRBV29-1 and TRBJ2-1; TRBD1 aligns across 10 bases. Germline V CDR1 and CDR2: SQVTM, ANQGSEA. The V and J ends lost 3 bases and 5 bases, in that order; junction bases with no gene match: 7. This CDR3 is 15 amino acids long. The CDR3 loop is CSVDLGTGVHNEQFF. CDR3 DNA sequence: TGCAGCGTTGATTTGGGGACAGGGGTCCACAATGAGCAGTTCTTC.

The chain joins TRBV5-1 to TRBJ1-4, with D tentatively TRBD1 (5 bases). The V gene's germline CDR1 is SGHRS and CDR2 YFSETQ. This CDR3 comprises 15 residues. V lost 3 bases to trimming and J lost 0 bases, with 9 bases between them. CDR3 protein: CASSWDHATNEKLFF. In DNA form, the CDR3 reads TGCGCCAGCAGCTGGGACCACGCAACTAATGAAAAACTGTTTTTT.

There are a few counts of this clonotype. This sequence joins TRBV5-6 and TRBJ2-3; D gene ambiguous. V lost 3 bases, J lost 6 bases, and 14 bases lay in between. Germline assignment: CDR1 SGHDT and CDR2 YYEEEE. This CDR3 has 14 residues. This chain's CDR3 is CASSSRPIGDTQYF. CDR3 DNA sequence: TGTGCCAGCAGCTCCAGACCGATCGGGGATACGCAGTATTTT.

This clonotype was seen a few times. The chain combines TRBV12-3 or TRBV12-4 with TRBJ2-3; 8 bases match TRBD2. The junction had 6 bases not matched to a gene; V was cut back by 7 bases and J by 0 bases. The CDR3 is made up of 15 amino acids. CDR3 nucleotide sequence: TGTGCCAGCATCCGGGGGGGATCTAGCACAGATACGCAGTATTTT. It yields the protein CASIRGGSSTDTQYF.

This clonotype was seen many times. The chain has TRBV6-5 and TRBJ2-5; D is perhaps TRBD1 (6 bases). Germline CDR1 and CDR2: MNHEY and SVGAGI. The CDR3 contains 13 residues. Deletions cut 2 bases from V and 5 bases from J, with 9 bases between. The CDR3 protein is CASSYPGDETQYF. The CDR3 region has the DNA TGTGCCAGCAGTTACCCAGGGGATGAGACCCAGTACTTC.

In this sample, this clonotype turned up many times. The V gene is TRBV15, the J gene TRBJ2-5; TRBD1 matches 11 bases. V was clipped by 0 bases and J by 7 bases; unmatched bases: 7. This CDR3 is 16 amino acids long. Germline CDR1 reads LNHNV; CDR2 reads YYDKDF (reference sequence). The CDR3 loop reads CATSRDHGQGAVTQYF. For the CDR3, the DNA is TGTGCCACCAGCAGAGATCATGGACAGGGGGCTGTGACCCAGTACTTC.

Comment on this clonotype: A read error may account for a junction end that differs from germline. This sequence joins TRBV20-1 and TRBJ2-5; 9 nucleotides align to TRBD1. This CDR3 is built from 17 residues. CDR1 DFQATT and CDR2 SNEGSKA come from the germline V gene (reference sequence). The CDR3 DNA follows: TGCTGTGCTAGAGATCCGGGACAGGGACAGGTACAAGAGACCCAGTACTTC. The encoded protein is CCARDPGQGQVQETQYF.

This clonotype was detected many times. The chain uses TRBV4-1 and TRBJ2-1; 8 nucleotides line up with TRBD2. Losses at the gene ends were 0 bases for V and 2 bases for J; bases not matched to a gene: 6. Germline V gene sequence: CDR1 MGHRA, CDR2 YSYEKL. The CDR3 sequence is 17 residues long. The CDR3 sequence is CASSQDLQRGPYNEQFF. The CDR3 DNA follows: TGCGCCAGCAGCCAAGATCTCCAGCGGGGGCCCTACAATGAGCAGTTCTTC.

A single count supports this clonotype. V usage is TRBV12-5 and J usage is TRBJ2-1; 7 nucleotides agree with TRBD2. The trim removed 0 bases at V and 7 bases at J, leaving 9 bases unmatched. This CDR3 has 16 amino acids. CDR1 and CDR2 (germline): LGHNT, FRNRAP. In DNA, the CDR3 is TGTGCTAGTGGTTTGGTACGGGAGGCAGGGCGGAATGAGCAGTTCTTC. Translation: CASGLVREAGRNEQFF.

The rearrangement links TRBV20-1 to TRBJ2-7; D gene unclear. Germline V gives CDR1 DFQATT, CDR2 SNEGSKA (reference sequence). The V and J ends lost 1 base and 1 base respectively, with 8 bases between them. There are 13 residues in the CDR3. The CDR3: CSARVWPSYEQYF. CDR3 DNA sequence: TGCAGTGCTAGAGTCTGGCCGTCCTACGAGCAGTACTTC.

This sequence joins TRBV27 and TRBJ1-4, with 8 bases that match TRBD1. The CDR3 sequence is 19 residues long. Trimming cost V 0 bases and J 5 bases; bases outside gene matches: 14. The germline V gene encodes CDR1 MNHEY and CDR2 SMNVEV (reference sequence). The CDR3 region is CASSLSYFGQGDSNEKLFF. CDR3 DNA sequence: TGTGCCAGCAGTTTATCGTACTTCGGACAGGGCGATTCAAATGAAAAACTGTTTTTT. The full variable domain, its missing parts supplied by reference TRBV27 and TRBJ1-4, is EAQVTQNPRYLITVTGKKLTVTCSQNMNHEYMSWYRQDPGLGLRQIYYSMNVEVTDKGDVPEGYKVSRKEKRNFPLILESPSPNQTSLYFCASSLSYFGQGDSNEKLFFGSGTQLSVL.